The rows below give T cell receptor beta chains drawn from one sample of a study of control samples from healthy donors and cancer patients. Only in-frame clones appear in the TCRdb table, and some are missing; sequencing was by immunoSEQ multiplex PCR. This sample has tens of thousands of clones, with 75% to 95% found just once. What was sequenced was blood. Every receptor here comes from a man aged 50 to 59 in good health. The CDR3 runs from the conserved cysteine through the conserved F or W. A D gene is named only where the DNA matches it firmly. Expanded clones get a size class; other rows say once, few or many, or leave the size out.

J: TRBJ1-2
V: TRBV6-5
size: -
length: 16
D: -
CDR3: CASSLVRGRANYGYTF
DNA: TGTGCCAGCAGTTTAGTTCGGGGACGGGCTAACTATGGCTACACCTTC

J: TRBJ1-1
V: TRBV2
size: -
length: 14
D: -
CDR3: CATDRDGLNTEAFF
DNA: TGTGCCACCGACCGGGACGGGCTGAACACTGAAGCTTTCTTT

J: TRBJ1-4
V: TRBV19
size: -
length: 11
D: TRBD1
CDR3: CASRTGEKLFF
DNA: TGTGCCTCCAGGACAGGCGAAAAACTGTTTTTT

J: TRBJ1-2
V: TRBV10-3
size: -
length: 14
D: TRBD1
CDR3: CAISPGQGIYGYTF
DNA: TGTGCCATCAGTCCCGGACAGGGCATCTATGGCTACACCTTC

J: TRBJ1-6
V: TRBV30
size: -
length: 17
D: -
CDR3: CAWSVARPITRNSPLHF
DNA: TGTGCCTGGAGTGTGGCTAGACCAATTACGCGGAATTCACCCCTCCACTTT

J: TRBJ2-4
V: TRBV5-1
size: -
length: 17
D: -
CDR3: CASSLGTAVLAKNIQYF
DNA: TGCGCCAGCAGCTTGGGGACAGCCGTTCTAGCCAAAAACATTCAGTACTTC

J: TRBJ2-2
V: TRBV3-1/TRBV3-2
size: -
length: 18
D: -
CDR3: CASSQDGSIRGYTGELFF
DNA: TGTGCCAGCAGCCAAGATGGATCCATCCGAGGCTACACCGGGGAGCTGTTTTTT

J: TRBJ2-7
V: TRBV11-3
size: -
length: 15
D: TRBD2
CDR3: CASSYYSGGPYEQYF
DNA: TGTGCCAGCAGCTACTACTCGGGGGGACCCTACGAGCAGTACTTC

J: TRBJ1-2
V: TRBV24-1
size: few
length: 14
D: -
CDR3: CATSDLTGNYGYTF
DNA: TGTGCCACCAGTGATTTAACAGGGAACTATGGCTACACCTTC

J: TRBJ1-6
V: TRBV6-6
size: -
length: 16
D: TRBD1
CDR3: CASSYSAGTADSPLHF
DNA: TGTGCCAGCAGTTACAGTGCTGGGACAGCCGATTCACCCCTCCACTTT

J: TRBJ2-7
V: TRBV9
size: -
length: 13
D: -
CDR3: CASSEGRTYEQYF
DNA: TGTGCCAGCAGCGAGGGGCGAACCTACGAGCAGTACTTC

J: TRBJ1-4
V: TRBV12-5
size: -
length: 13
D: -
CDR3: CASGSGTNEKLFF
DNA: TGTGCTAGTGGTTCGGGAACTAATGAAAAACTGTTTTTT

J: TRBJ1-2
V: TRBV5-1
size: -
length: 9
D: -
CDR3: CASSSGYTF
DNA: TGCGCCAGCAGCTCGGGCTACACCTTC

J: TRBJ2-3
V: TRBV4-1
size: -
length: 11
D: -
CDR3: CASSHADTQYF
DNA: TGCGCCAGCAGCCATGCAGATACGCAGTATTTT

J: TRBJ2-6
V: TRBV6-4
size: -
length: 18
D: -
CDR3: CASSEAHRDPNGANVLTF
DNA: TGTGCCAGCAGTGAAGCACACAGGGACCCCAATGGGGCCAACGTCCTGACTTTC

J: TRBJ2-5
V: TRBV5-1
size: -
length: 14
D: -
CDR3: CASSLNLGPETQYF
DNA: TGCGCCAGCAGCTTGAATCTGGGCCCAGAGACCCAGTACTTC

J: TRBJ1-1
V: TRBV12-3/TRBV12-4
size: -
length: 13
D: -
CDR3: CASSSTGFGEAFF
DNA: TGTGCCAGCAGTTCGACAGGATTTGGTGAAGCTTTCTTT

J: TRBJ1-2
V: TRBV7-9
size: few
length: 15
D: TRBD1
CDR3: CASSSGTAGNYGYTF
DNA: TGTGCCAGCAGCTCGGGGACAGCCGGAAACTATGGCTACACCTTC

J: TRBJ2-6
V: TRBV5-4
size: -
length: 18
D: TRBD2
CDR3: CASSSGGDRYSGANVLTF
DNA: TGTGCCAGCAGCTCGGGGGGGGACCGCTACTCTGGGGCCAACGTCCTGACTTTC

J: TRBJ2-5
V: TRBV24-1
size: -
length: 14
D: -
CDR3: CATSVARDQETQYF
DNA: TGTGCCACCAGTGTGGCTAGAGACCAAGAGACCCAGTACTTC

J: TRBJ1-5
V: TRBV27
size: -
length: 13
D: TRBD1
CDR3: CASSLTGDQPQHF
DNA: TGTGCCAGCAGTTTGACAGGGGATCAGCCCCAGCATTTT

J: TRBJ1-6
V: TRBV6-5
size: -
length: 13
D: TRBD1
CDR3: CASRRTGGSPLHF
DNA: TGTGCCAGCAGAAGGACAGGGGGTTCACCCCTCCACTTT

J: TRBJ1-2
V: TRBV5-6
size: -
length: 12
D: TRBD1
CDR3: CASSLVQGALTF
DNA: TGTGCCAGCAGCTTAGTCCAGGGGGCGTTGACCTTC

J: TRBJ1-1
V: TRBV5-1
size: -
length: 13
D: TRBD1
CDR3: CASSDRGGREAFF
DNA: TGCGCCAGCAGTGACAGGGGGGGCCGGGAAGCTTTCTTT

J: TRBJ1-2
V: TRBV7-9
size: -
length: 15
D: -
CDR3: CASSLGGDLYYGYTF
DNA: TGTGCCAGCAGCTTAGGGGGGGACTTATACTATGGCTACACCTTC

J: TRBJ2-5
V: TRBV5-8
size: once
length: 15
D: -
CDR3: CASSLDTRMEETQYF
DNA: TGTGCCAGCAGCTTGGACACCCGAATGGAGGAGACCCAGTACTTC

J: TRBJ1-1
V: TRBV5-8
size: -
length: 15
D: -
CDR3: CASSSFGRRNTEAFF
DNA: TGTGCCAGCAGCTCGTTCGGCAGGAGGAACACTGAAGCTTTCTTT

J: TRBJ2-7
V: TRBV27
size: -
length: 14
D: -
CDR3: CASSFGVGAYEQYF
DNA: TGTGCCAGCAGTTTCGGGGTAGGGGCCTACGAGCAGTACTTC

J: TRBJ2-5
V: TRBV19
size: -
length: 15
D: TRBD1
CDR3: CASSRPTGGGETQYF
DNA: TGTGCCAGTAGTCGCCCTACAGGGGGAGGCGAGACCCAGTACTTC

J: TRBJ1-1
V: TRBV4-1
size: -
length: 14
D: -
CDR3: CASSRPMGGTEAFF
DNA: TGCGCCAGCAGCCGACCTATGGGGGGAACTGAAGCTTTCTTT

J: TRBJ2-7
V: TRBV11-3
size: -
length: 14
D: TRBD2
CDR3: CASSAAAGVYEQYF
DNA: TGTGCCAGCAGCGCGGCGGCGGGGGTTTACGAGCAGTACTTC

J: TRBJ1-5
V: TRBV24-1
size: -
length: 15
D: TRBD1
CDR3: CATGSGTGANQPQHF
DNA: TGTGCCACCGGAAGCGGGACAGGGGCAAATCAGCCCCAGCATTTT

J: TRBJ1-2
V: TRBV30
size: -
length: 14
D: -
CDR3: CAWRTPGGGNGYTF
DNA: TGTGCCTGGAGGACCCCGGGAGGAGGGAATGGCTACACCTTC

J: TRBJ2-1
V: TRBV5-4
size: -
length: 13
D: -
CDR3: CASSSDSRHEQFF
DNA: TGTGCCAGCAGCTCAGACAGCCGGCATGAGCAGTTCTTC

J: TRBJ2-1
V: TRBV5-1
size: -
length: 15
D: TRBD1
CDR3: CASSLEQGTVVKQFF
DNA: TGCGCCAGCAGCTTGGAACAGGGGACGGTGGTTAAGCAGTTCTTC